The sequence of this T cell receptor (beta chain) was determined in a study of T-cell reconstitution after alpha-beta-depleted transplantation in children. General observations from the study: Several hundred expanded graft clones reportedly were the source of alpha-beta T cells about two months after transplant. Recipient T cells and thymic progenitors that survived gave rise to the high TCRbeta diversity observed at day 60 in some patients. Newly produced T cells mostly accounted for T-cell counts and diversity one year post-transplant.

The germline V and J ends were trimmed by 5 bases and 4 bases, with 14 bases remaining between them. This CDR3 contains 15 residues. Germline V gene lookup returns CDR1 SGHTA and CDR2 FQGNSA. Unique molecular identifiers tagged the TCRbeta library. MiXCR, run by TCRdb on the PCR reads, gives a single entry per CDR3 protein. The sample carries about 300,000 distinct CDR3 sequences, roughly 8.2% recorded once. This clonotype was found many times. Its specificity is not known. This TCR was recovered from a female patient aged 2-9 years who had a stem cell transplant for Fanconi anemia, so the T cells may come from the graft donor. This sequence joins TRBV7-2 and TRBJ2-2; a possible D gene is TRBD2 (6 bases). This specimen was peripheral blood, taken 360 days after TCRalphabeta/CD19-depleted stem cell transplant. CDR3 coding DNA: TGTGCCAGCAGCCCAACCGGGACTCCCACCGGGGAGCTGTTTTTT. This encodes CASSPTGTPTGELFF.